A selection of T cell receptor beta chains follows, all from one sample in a study of T cells in Graves' hyperthyroidism and ophthalmopathy. Each CDR3 protein is one row after TCRdb ran MiXCR on the multiplex PCR reads. The sample consists of roughly 380,000 distinct CDR3 sequences, approximately 18% of them appearing once. Sequences were obtained from blood. The receptors here all came from a middle-aged woman with Graves' ophthalmopathy. Each CDR3 is given with its conserved first and last residue. A D gene is named only where the DNA matches it firmly. A row's size may be missing; if present it is once, few, many or a size class.

length,J,V,size,D,DNA,CDR3
13,TRBJ1-2,TRBV7-8,many,NA,TGTGCCAGCAGCCCCATGTTGGGGGTTGGCTACACCTTC,CASSPMLGVGYTF
15,TRBJ2-7,TRBV12-3/TRBV12-4,NA,TRBD1,TGTGCCAGCTCTCCTCAGGGGGCAGGGGCCTACGAGCAGTACTTC,CASSPQGAGAYEQYF
15,TRBJ2-5,TRBV11-1,many,NA,TGTGCCAGCAGCTTAGTCTCAGGGATAGCAGAGACCCAGTACTTC,CASSLVSGIAETQYF
16,TRBJ2-7,TRBV20-1,many,NA,TGCAGTGCTAGAGATGCGGTCGTGTCAGCTCTATACGAGCAGTACTTC,CSARDAVVSALYEQYF
16,TRBJ2-2,TRBV5-1,few,TRBD2,TGCGCCAGCAGGGGTAACGGACTAGAGACCACCGGGGAGCTGTTTTTT,CASRGNGLETTGELFF
16,TRBJ1-1,TRBV15,many,NA,TGTGCCACCACCCCAATGTGGTCGGCTTGGGGTACTGAAGCTTTCTTT,CATTPMWSAWGTEAFF
15,TRBJ2-7,TRBV6-2/TRBV6-3,many,NA,TGTGCCAGCAGAAACTTGGACACCGCACTCTACGAGCAGTACTTC,CASRNLDTALYEQYF
16,TRBJ1-1,TRBV6-2/TRBV6-3,many,NA,TGTGCCAGCAGTTACCACCGACGGACGGCGAACACTGAAGCTTTCTTT,CASSYHRRTANTEAFF
14,TRBJ2-2,TRBV28,many,NA,TGTGCCAGCAGTCAGGGTTTATACACCGGGGAGCTGTTTTTT,CASSQGLYTGELFF
14,TRBJ1-2,TRBV6-1,NA,NA,TGTGCCAGCACCCCGGGCCCGGCGAGGGGTGGCTACACCTTC,CASTPGPARGGYTF